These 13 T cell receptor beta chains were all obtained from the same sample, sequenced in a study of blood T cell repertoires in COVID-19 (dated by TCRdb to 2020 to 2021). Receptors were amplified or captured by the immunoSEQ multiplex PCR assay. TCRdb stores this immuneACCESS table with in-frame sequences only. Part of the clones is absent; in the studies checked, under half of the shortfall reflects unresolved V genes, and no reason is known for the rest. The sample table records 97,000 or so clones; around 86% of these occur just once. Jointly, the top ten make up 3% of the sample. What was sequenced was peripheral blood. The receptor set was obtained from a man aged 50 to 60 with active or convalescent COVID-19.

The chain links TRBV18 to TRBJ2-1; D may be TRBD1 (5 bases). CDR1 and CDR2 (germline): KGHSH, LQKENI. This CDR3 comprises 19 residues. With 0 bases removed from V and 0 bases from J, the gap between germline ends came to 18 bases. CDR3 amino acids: CASSPPGQGIILSYNEQFF. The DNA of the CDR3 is TGTGCCAGCTCACCACCGGGGCAGGGAATAATCCTCTCCTACAATGAGCAGTTCTTC.

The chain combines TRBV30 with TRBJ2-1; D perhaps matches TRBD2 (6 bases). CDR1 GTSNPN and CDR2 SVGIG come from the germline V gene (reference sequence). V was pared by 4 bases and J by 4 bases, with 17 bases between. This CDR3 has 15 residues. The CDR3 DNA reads TGTGCCTGGAACACGGAGGGGTTATTTTACAATGAGCAGTTCTTC. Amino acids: CAWNTEGLFYNEQFF.

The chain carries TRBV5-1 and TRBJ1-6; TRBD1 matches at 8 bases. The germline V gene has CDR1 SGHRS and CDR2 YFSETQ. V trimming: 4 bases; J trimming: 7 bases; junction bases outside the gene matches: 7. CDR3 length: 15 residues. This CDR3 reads CASSSTGQENSPLHF. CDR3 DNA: TGCGCCAGCAGCAGTACGGGACAGGAAAATTCACCCCTCCACTTT.

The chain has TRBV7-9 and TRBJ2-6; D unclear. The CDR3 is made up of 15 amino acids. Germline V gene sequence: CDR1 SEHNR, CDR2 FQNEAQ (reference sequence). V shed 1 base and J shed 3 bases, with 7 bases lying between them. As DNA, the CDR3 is TGTGCCAGCAGCTTAGAGCGAAGTGGGGCCAACGTCCTGACTTTC. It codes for CASSLERSGANVLTF.

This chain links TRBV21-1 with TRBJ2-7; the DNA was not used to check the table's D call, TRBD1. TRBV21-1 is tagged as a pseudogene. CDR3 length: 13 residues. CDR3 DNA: TGTGCCAGCAGCAAAGTACAATCCTACGAGCAGTACGTC. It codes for CASSKVQSYEQYV.

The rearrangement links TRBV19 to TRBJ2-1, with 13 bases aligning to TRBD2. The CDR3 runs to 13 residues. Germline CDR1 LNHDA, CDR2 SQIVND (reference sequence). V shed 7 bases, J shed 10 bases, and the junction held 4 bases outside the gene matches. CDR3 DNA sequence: TGTGCCAGTACTACTAGCGGGGGGGGCGAGCAGTTCTTC. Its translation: CASTTSGGGEQFF. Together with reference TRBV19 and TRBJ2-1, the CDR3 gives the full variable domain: DGGITQSPKYLFRKEGQNVTLSCEQNLNHDAMYWYRQDPGQGLRLIYYSQIVNDFQKGDIAEGYSVSREKKESFPLTVTSAQKNPTAFYLCASTTSGGGEQFFGPGTRLTVL.

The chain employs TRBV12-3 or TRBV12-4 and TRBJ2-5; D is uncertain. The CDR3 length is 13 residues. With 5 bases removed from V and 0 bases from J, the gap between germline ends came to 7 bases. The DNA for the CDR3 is TGTGCCAGCAGTACAGAGTACCAAGAGACCCAGTACTTC. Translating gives CASSTEYQETQYF.

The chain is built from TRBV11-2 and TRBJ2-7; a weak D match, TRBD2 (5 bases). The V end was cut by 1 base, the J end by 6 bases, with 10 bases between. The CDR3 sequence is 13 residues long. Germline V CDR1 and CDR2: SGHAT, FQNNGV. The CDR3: CASSLGGEREQYV. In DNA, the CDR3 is TGTGCCAGCAGCTTAGGTGGGGAGCGCGAGCAGTACGTC.

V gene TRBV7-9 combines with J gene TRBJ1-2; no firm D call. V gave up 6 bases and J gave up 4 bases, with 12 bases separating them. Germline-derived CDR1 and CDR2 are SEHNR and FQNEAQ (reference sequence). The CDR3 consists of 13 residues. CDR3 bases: TGTGCCAGCAGTAATGGTCCTAGCTATGGCTACACCTTC. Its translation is CASSNGPSYGYTF. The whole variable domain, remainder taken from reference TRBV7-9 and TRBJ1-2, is DTGVSQNPRHKITKRGQNVTFRCDPISEHNRLYWYRQTLGQGPEFLTYFQNEAQLEKSRLLSDRFSAERPKGSFSTLEIQRTEQGDSAMYLCASSNGPSYGYTFGSGTRLTVV.

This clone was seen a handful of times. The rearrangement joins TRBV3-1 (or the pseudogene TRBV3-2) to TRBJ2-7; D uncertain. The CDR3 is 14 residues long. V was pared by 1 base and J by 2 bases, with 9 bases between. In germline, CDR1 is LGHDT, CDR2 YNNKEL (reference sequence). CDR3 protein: CASSQGANPYEQYV. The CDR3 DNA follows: TGTGCCAGCAGCCAAGGCGCCAACCCCTACGAGCAGTACGTC.

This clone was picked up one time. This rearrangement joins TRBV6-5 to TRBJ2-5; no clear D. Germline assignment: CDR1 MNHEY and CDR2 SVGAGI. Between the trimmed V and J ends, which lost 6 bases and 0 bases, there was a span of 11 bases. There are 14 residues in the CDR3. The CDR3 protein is CASRGYGYQETQYF. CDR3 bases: TGTGCCAGCAGAGGTTACGGGTACCAAGAGACCCAGTACTTC.

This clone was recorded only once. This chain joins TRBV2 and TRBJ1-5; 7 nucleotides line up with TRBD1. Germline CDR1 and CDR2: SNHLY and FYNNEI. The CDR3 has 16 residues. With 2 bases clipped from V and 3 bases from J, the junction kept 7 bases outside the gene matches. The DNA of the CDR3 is TGTGCCAGCAGTGAACTACCGACAGGGAACAATCAGCCCCAGCATTTT. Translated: CASSELPTGNNQPQHF.

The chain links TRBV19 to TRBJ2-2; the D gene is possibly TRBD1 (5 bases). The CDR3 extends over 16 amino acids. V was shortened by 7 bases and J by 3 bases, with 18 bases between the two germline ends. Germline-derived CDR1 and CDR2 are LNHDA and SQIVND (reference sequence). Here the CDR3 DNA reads TGTGCCAGTACACACTCCGGCAGGGCGGACACCGGGGAGCTGTTTTTT. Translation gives CASTHSGRADTGELFF.